Here is one TCR beta chain with its context. This clonotype was counted at least ten times. The antigen this receptor binds is unknown. No much larger clone exists at a distance of one base, and base qualities are not known. The TCR beta CDR3 regions were amplified from the RNA transcripts. The TCR CDR3 was subjected to a first round of RT-PCR using the HTBI primer set and the Qiagen OneStep RT-PCR kit. A second multiplex PCR round built the libraries, followed by size selection and purification. Libraries were sequenced paired-end with 100 bp reads on an Illumina HiSeq2000. Under the source paper's analysis protocol: SOAPnuke was used to process the raw data, with reads discarded if the reads contained adapters or uncalled bases, had a mean Phred below 15, or lacked an exact constant-primer or identifier match. High-quality paired reads were merged using COPE v1.2.5, and each unique nucleotide sequence was defined as a clonotype. MiTCR v1.1 was used to align the clonotypes against IMGT TRBV, TRBD and TRBJ reference segments. The analysis included only V-J combinations with a frequency above 0.0001, which together covered approximately 99% of the repertoires. The TCS score was defined as the ratio of F50 (clonal expansion) to E x V (chaos), calculated using BLOSUM62-based TCRdist between CDR3 peptides within each V-J. Welch's t-statistics and random forest reduced fewer than 550 V-J features to roughly 13, which were used in a naive Bayes classifier (R e1071). TCRdb redid the processing of the public reads, applying fastp at Q25 and MiXCR, and retained in-frame beta chains. Each entry merges the rows of one CDR3 protein and shows their most common DNA and genes. Clone size and V and J calls follow TCRdb, not the original study. The sample table lists 540,000 or so distinct CDR3 sequences, around a sixth of them with a count of one. The ten largest clones take up under 8% of the sample.

This sample was taken from a study of T cells in Graves' hyperthyroidism and ophthalmopathy (dated by TCRdb to about 2019). General notes on the study: Peripheral blood was sampled at the time of initial diagnosis, prior to any treatment. TCR V-J signatures able to tell the groups apart were searched for in a discovery cohort of 100 patients, of whom about 40 had Graves' ophthalmopathy and 57 had stable Graves' hyperthyroidism. Whether ophthalmopathy could be predicted prospectively was tested in an independent validation cohort made up of under 20 hyperthyroidism patients plus 17 patients who later progressed to ophthalmopathy. The 95 to 100 discovery patients were divided at random into training and test sets in a 7:3 ratio. In several Graves' hyperthyroidism patients, the study also compared T-cell repertoires from thyroid tissue with T-cell repertoires from blood. Following sampling, methimazole starting at 30 mg daily was given to hyperthyroidism patients, and high-dose intravenous methylprednisolone was given to ophthalmopathy patients. According to the paper, TCR Vbeta CDR3 sequencing was carried out on some 130 peripheral blood samples, which came from fewer than 50 ophthalmopathy, under 80 hyperthyroidism and some 17 progressor patients.

Broad study findings and their caveats: Most expanded thyroid clonotypes (frequency above 0.001) were also found in blood, which suggests that blood repertoires may mirror thyroid immune responses. In validation, the model predicted progression to ophthalmopathy with over 60% sensitivity and 72% to 85% specificity, a median of about six months before onset. Ophthalmopathy was separated from stable hyperthyroidism by a 13 V-J signature model, with 85% to 90% sensitivity and approximately 84% specificity obtained in cross-validation and 80%/75% obtained in testing. Sample size was not statistically predetermined, and blinding of investigators to group allocation was not performed.

Stable Graves' hyperthyroidism was defined as the absence of progression to ophthalmopathy over 18 months of follow-up. Hyperthyroidism patients were newly diagnosed, had a disease duration of under 2 months, and were aged 18 to 65 years. Any patient with an uncontrolled infection, another autoimmune disease, pregnancy or lactation was excluded. Clinical symptoms, serum thyroxine and TRAb, thyroid ultrasound, and orbital computed tomography formed the basis for the diagnoses. Ficoll-Paque density gradient centrifugation was used to isolate PBMCs from about 9.4 ml of fresh peripheral blood. Total RNA was extracted with Trizol reagent, and quality was checked on an Agilent 2100 Bioanalyzer. What was sequenced was blood. This receptor was obtained from a woman under 40 with Graves' hyperthyroidism.

This receptor has the CDR3 CASSLFRDGNEQFF. The DNA reads as follows: TGTGCCAGCAGCTTATTCAGGGATGGGAATGAGCAGTTCTTC. This sequence uses TRBV13 and TRBJ2-1; perhaps TRBD1 is the D gene, with 5 bases matching. From the cysteine through the phenylalanine, the CDR3 covers 14 amino acids. Left in the record is the CDR3 DNA by itself, 42 bases read in frame from the first base. Trimming costs V 2 bases and J 7 bases, and their ends lie 12 bases apart. Looking up the germline V gene (reference sequence) yields CDR1 PRHDT and CDR2 FYEKMQ.